This section outlines one T cell receptor beta chain sequence together with its context. Profiled with immunoSEQ multiplex PCR; TCRdb holds only in-frame clones, not every one. The sample lists about 52,000 clones, about 75% occurring once. V lost 3 bases and J lost 1, with 14 bases in between. This CDR3 comprises 16 residues. In germline, CDR1 is MDHEN, CDR2 SYDVKM. The record originates from a study of PD-L1 blockade in urothelial cancer. On the study more broadly: Previous chemotherapy exposure amounted to 0 to 3 regimens for patients. Across blood samples, T cells had a median count of approximately 130,000.

The time point: pretreatment peripheral blood. Per patient, between 1 and 8 samples were collected at pretreatment and on-treatment time points. The receptor comes from a man in his 70s with urothelial cancer. The source was PBMCs, collected around atezolizumab (anti-PD-L1) treatment. The rearrangement links TRBV28 to TRBJ2-3; no clear D. The CDR3 DNA is TGTGCCAGCAGTTTCGGTCTAGATAAAGGCACAGATACGCAGTATTTT. The encoded protein is CASSFGLDKGTDTQYF.